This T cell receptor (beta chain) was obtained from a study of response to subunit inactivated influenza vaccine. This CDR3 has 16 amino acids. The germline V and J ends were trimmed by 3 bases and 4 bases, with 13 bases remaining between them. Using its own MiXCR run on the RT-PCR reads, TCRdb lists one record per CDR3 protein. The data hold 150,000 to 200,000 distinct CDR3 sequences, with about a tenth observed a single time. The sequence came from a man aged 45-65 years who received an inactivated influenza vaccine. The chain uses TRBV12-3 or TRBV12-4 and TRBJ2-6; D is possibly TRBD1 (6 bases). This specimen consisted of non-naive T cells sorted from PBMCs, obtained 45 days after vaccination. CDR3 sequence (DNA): TGTGCCAGCAGTTTGGGGGCATTGTGGGGGGCCAACGTCCTGACTTTC. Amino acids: CASSLGALWGANVLTF.